This TCR beta chain came from a study of early T cells in non-severe SARS-CoV-2 infection. Across the study: Sequencing of unsorted whole blood was done on bulk RNA, leaving chains unpaired. General observations from the study: VDJdb matching skewed toward anti-spike CD8 responses, missing private and CD4 specificities.

With respect to this clonotype: Its cognate antigen is unknown.

The TCR library protocol attached unique molecular identifiers to the individual cDNA molecules. TCRdb re-called the 5' RACE reads through MiXCR, storing one row per CDR3 protein. The sample includes roughly 56,000 distinct CDR3 sequences, over 13% of them seen just once. The sample here was whole blood, taken at baseline. The receptor comes from an adult who was a healthcare worker with PCR-confirmed SARS-CoV-2 infection or an uninfected control (not recorded which).

CDR3 amino acids: CASSRAGGPSRQFF. In nucleotides, the CDR3 is TGTGCCAGCAGCCGAGCGGGAGGGCCCTCTAGGCAGTTCTTC. The chain joins TRBV7-9 to TRBJ2-1; TRBD2 matches 10 bases. With V trimmed by 5 bases and J by 12 bases, 10 bases remained unmatched. The CDR3 totals 14 residues. Germline V CDR1 and CDR2: SEHNR, FQNEAQ (reference sequence).